A selection of T cell receptor beta chains follows, all from one sample in a study of sequential checkpoint blockade in melanoma. Some clones are missing from TCRdb's copy, which holds only in-frame ones; the method was immunoSEQ multiplex PCR. The sample carries about 40,000 clones, roughly 88% recorded once. Sequenced here: CD8+ T cells sorted from blood (inferred from file names), sampled from a patient given nivolumab and ipilimumab in sequence. The receptors derive from a human donor with melanoma. The CDR3 runs from the conserved cysteine through the conserved F or W. The size field is filled for only some rows; it gives once, few, many or a size class.

TRBV28 | - | CASSFQNGREYF
TRBV5-1 | - | CASSQGVAQPQHF
TRBV5-6 | - | CASSLNTKSYEQYF
TRBV2 | few | CASKVKGETQYF
TRBV28 | - | CASSPYGRYNEQFF
TRBV5-6 | - | CASSSQGSTAFF
TRBV29-1 | - | CSVDRQGTNTGELFF
TRBV6-5 | - | CASSPTGGALKPQHF
TRBV27 | - | CASSLYDGSSYNEQFF
TRBV27 | - | CASSFGRGRREQYF
TRBV28 | - | CASSQDSSYEQYF
TRBV14 | - | CASSQDRLAGKFF
TRBV5-6 | - | CASSLSGHSRSPLHF
TRBV7-2 | - | CASSLGLALLNEQFF
TRBV25-1 | - | CATAPGQGPYPSSYEQYF
TRBV7-2 | - | CASSLLGTGGTEAFF
TRBV7-8 | - | CASSPTGGMNTEAFF
TRBV10-3 | few | CAISDLPTSGINEQFF
TRBV7-9 | - | CASSVPGLHEQYF
TRBV7-8 | - | CASSLVAGWGTEAFF
TRBV9 | - | CASSHPEIAGGSDTQYF
TRBV6-6 | few | CASSGNSAYKLFF
TRBV28 | - | CATVGAELIGSQPQHF
TRBV9 | - | CASSPVNTEAFF